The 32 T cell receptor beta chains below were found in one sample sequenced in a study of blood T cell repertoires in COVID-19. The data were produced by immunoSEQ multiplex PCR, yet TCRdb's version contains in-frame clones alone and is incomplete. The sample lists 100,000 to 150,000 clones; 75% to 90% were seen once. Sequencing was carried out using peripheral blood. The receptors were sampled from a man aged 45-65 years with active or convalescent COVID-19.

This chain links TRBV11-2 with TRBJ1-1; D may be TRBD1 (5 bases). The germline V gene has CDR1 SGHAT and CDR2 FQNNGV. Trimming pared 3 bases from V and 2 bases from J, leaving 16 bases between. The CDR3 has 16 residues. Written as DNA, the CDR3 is TGTGCCAGCAGCTTCAGAGTCAGGGATGTTAACACTGAAGCTTTCTTT. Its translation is CASSFRVRDVNTEAFF.

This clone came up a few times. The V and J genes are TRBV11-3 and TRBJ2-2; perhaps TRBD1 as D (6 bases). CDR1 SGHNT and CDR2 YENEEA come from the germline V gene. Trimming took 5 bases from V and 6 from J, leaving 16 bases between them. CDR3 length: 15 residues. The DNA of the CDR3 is TGTGCCAGCAGCCCTAGGGGGACAACTCCCGGGGAGCTGTTTTTT. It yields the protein CASSPRGTTPGELFF.

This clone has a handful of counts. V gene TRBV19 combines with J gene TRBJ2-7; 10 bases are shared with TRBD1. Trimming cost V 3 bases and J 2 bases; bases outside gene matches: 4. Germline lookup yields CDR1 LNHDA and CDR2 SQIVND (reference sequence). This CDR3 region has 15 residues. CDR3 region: CASSIRDRGPYEQYF. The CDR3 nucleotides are TGTGCCAGTAGTATCCGGGACAGGGGCCCCTACGAGCAGTACTTC.

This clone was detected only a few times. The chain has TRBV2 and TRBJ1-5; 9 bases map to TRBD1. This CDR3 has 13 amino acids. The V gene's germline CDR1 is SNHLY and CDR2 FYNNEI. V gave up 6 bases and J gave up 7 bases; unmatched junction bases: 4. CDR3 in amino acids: CASRGTGNQPQHF. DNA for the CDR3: TGTGCCAGCAGGGGGACAGGGAACCAGCCCCAGCATTTT.

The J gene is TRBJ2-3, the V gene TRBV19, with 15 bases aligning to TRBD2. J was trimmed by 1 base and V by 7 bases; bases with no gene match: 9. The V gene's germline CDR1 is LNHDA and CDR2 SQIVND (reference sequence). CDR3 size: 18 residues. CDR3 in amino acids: CASKTGTSGRMGTDTQYF. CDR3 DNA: TGTGCCAGTAAAACCGGGACTAGCGGGAGGATGGGCACAGATACGCAGTATTTT.

Here the CDR3 DNA reads TGTGCCAGCAGCTTGGTTTCACGGGGAGGAGGGGAGCTGTTTTTT. It yields the protein CASSLVSRGGGELFF. The V call is TRBV5-5, the J call TRBJ2-2, with D maybe TRBD2 (6 bases). Germline CDR1 and CDR2: SGHKS and YYEKEE (reference sequence). Trimming shortened V by 0 bases and J by 8 bases, and 14 bases separated the two germline ends. The CDR3 length is 15 residues.

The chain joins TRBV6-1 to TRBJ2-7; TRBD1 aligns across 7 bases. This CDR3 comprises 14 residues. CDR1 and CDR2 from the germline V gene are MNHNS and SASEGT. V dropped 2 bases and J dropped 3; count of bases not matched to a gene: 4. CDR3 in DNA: TGTGCCAGCAGTGAAAGTGGGACAGACTACGAGCAGTACTTC. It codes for CASSESGTDYEQYF.

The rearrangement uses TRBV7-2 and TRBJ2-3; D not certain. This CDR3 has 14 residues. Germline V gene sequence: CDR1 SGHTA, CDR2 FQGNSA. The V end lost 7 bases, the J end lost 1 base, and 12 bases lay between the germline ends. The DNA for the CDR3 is TGTGCCAGCACCTCAGCACGGGGCACAGATACGCAGTATTTT. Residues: CASTSARGTDTQYF.

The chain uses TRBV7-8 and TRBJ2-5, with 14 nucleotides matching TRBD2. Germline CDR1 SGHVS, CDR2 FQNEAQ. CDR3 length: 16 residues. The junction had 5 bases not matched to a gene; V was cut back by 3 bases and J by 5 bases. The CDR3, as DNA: TGTGCCAGCAGCTTGACTAGCGGGAGGGCCAGGGAGACCCAGTACTTC. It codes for CASSLTSGRARETQYF.

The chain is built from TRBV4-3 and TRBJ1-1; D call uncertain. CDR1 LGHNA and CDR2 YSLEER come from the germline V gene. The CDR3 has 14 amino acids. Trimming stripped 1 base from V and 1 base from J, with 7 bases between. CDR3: CASSQALRNTEAFF. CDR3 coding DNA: TGCGCCAGCAGCCAAGCTCTGAGGAACACTGAAGCTTTCTTT.

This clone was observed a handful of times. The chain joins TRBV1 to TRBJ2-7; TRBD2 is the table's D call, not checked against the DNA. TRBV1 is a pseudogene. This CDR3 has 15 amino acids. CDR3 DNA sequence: TGCACCAGCAGCCAACGGAGGCAAGGGAGGCACGAGCAGTACTTC. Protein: CTSSQRRQGRHEQYF.

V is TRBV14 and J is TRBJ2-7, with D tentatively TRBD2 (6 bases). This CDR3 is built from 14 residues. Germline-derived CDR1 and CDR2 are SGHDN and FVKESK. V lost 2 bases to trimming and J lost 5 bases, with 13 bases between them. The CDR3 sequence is CASSQRLVIDEQYF. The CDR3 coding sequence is TGTGCCAGCAGCCAACGACTAGTTATCGACGAGCAGTACTTC.

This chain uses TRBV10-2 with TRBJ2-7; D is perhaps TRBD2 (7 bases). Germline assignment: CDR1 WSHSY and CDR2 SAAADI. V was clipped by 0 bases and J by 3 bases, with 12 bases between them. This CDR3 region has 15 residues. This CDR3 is CASSESTRGLYEQYF. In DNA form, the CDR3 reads TGCGCCAGCAGTGAGTCGACGCGGGGGCTCTACGAGCAGTACTTC.

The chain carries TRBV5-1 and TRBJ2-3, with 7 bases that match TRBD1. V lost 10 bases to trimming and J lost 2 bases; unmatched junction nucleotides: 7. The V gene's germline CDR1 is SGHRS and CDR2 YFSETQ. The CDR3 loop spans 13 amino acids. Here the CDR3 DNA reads TGCGCCTCTGGACAGGCCACCACAGATACGCAGTATTTT. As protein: CASGQATTDTQYF.

The CDR3 bases are TGCGCCAGCAGTGTTCTAGCGGGAGGTGAGCAGTACTTC. Translated: CASSVLAGGEQYF. The J gene is TRBJ2-7, the V gene TRBV10-1; 11 nucleotides match TRBD2. The ends lost 4 bases at V and 7 bases at J; junction bases unmatched: 3. CDR3 length equals 13 residues. In germline, CDR1 is WNHNN, CDR2 SYGVQD (reference sequence).

The CDR3 sequence is CASRHSRDYNNEQFF. The CDR3 DNA sequence: TGTGCCAGTAGACATTCCCGGGACTATAACAATGAGCAGTTCTTC. The chain links TRBV19 to TRBJ2-1; TRBD2 matches at 7 bases. The germline V gene has CDR1 LNHDA and CDR2 SQIVND (reference sequence). Unmatched junction bases numbered 10, after V lost 6 bases and J lost 5 bases. CDR3 length: 15 amino acids.

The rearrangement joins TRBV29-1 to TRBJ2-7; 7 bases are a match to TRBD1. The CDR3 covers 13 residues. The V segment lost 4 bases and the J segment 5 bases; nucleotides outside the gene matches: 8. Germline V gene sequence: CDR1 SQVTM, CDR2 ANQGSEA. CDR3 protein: CSVGQGIGNEQYF. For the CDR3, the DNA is TGCAGCGTTGGACAGGGAATAGGAAACGAGCAGTACTTC.

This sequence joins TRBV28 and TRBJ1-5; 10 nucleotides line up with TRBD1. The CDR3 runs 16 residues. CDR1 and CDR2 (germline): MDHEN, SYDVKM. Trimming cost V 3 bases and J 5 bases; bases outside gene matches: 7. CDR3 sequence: CASSFWTGGSDQPQHF. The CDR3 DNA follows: TGTGCCAGCAGTTTTTGGACAGGGGGTTCGGATCAGCCCCAGCATTTT.

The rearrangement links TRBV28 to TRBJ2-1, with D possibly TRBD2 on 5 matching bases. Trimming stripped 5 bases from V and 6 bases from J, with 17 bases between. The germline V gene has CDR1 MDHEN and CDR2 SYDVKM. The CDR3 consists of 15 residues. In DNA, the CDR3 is TGTGCCAGCAGTATGACTATGGCGGGTACCAATGAGCAGTTCTTC. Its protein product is CASSMTMAGTNEQFF.

CDR3 nucleotide sequence: TGTGCCAGCAGTCAAAACAGGGCCACCTACGAGCAGTACTTC. Protein: CASSQNRATYEQYF. V is TRBV6-2 or TRBV6-3 and J is TRBJ2-7; weak D call: TRBD1 (6 bases). The V and J ends lost 5 bases and 2 bases respectively, with 13 bases between them. The CDR3 is 14 residues long. Germline lookup yields CDR1 MNHEY and CDR2 SVGEGT.

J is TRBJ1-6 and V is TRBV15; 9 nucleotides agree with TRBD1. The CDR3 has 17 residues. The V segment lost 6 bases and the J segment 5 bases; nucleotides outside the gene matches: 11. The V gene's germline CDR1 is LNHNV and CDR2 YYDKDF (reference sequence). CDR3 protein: CATRGTDRGEHNSPLHF. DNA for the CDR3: TGTGCCACCAGGGGTACGGACAGGGGAGAGCATAATTCACCCCTCCACTTT.

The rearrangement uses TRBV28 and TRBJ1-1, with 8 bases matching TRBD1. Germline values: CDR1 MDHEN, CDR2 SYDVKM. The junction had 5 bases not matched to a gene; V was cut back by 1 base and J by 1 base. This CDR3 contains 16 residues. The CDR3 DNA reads TGTGCCAGCAGTTTATCAGGCAGGGGGCGGAACACTGAAGCTTTCTTT. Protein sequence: CASSLSGRGRNTEAFF.

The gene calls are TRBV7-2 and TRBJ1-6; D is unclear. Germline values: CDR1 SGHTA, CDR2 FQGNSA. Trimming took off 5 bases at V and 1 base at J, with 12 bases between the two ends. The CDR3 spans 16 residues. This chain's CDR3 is CASSRDGRSYNSPLHF. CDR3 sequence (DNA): TGTGCCAGCAGCCGGGATGGGAGATCCTATAATTCACCCCTCCACTTT.

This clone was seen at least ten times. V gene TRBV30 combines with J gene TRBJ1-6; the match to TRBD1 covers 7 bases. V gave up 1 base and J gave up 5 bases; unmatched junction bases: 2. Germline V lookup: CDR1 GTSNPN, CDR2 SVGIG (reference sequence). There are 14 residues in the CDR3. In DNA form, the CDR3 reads TGTGCCTGGAGTGCTGGACAGGATAATTCACCCCTCCACTTT. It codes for CAWSAGQDNSPLHF.

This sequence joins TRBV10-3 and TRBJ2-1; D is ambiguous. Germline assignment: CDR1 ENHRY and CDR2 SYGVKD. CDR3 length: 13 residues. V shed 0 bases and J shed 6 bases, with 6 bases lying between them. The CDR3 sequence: CAISESPSNEQFF. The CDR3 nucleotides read TGTGCCATCAGTGAGTCGCCTAGCAATGAGCAGTTCTTC.

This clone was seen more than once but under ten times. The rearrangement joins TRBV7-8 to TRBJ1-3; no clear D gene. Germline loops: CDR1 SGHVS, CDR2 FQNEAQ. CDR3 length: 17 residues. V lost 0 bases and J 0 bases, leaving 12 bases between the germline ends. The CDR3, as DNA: TGTGCCAGCAGCTTAGCGACGCAGGCGATCTCTGGAAACACCATATATTTT. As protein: CASSLATQAISGNTIYF.

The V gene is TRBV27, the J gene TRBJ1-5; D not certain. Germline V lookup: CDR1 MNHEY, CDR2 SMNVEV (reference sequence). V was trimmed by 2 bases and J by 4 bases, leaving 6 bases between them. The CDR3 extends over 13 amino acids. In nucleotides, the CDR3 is TGTGCCAGCAGTTTAAGCCGAAATCAGCCCCAGCATTTT. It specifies CASSLSRNQPQHF.

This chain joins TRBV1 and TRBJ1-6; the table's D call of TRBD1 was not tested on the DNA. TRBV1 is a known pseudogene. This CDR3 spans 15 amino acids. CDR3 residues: CTSSQPGGYNSPLHF. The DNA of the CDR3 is TGCACCAGCAGCCAACCAGGGGGGTATAATTCACCCCTCCACTTT.

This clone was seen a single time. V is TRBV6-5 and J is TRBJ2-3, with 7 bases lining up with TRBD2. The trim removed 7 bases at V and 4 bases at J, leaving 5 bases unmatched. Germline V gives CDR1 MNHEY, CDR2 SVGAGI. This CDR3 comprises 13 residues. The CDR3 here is CASTTSGADTQYF. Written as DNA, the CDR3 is TGTGCCAGCACGACGAGCGGGGCAGATACGCAGTATTTT.

CDR3 DNA sequence: TGTGCCAGTAGTGGCGGGACGGTTATCTATAATTCACCCCTCCACTTT. It yields the protein CASSGGTVIYNSPLHF. V usage is TRBV19 and J usage is TRBJ1-6, with D possibly TRBD1 on 5 matching bases. CDR1 and CDR2 (germline): LNHDA, SQIVND (reference sequence). Trimming pared 5 bases from V and 3 bases from J, leaving 14 bases between. There are 16 residues in the CDR3.

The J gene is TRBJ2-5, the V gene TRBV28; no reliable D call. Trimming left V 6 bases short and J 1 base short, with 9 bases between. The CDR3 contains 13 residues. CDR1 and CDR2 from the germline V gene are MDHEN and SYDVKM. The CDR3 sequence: CASSPRVQETQYF. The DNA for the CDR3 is TGTGCCAGCAGCCCCCGGGTCCAAGAGACCCAGTACTTC.

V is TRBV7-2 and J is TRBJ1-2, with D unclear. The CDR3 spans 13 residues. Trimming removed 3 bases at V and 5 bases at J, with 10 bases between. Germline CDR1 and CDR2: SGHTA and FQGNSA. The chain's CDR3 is CASSFGSMYGYTF. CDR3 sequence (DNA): TGTGCCAGCAGCTTTGGCTCGATGTATGGCTACACCTTC.